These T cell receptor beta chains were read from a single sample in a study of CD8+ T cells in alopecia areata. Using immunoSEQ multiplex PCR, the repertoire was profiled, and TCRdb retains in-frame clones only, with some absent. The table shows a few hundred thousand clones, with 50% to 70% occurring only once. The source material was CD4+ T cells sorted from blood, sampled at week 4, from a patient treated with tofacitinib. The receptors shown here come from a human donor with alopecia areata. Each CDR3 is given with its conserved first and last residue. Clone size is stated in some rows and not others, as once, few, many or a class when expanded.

CASSYEVQFF	-	TRBV6-6	TRBJ2-1
CASSPMGDEQFF	-	TRBV18	TRBJ2-1
CASSLDGRTNYGYTF	-	TRBV7-2	TRBJ1-2
CASSGTGTPSYNEQFF	-	TRBV5-6	TRBJ2-1
CSAWFEGEQYF	-	TRBV29-1	TRBJ2-7
CASSQDPGAYTGELFF	-	TRBV4-3	TRBJ2-2
CASSQDVGRYNEQFF	few	TRBV4-2	TRBJ2-1
CASGGEKLFF	-	TRBV7-9	TRBJ1-4
CSAQQGSGETQYF	few	TRBV29-1	TRBJ2-5
CASSFRQLETQYF	-	TRBV5-1	TRBJ2-5
CSVEGSGANVLTF	-	TRBV29-1	TRBJ2-6
CASSATGFRQFF	once	TRBV25-1	TRBJ2-1
CASRRESANTEAFF	once	TRBV5-6	TRBJ1-1
CASSQLNNPGDTQYF	-	TRBV14	TRBJ2-3
CASSVEGDGDRRTNYGYTF	-	TRBV9	TRBJ1-2
CASSLAVSGANVLTF	-	TRBV5-1	TRBJ2-6